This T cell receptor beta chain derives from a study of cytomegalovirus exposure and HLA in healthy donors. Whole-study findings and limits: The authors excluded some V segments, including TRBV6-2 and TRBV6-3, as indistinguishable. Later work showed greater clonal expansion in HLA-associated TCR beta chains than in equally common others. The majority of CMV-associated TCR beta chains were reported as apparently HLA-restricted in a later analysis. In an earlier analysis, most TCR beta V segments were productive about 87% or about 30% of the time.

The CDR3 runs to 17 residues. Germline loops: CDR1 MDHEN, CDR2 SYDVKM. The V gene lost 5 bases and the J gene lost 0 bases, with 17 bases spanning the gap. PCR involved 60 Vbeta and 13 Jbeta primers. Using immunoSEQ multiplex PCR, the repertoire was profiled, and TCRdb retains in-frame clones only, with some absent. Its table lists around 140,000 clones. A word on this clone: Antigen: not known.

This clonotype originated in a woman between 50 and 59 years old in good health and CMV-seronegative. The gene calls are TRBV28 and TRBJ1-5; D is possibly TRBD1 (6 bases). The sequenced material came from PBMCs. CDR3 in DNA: TGTGCCAGCAGTCGTACAGGGACCTCTTATAGCAATCAGCCCCAGCATTTT. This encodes CASSRTGTSYSNQPQHF.